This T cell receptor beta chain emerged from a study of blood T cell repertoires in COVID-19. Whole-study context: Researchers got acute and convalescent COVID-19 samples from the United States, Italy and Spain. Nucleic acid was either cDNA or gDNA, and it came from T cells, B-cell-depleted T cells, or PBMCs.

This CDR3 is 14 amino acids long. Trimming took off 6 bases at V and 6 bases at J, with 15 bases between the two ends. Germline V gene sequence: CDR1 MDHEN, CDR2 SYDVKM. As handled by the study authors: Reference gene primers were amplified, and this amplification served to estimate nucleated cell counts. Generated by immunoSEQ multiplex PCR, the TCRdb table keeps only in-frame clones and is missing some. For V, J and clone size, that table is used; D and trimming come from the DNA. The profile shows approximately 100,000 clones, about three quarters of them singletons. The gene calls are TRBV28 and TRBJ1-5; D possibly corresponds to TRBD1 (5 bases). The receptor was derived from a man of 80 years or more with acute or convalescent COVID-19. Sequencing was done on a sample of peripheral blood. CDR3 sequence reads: CASRGGGGRQPQHF. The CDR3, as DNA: TGTGCCAGCAGAGGCGGGGGAGGGCGTCAGCCCCAGCATTTT.